This T cell receptor beta chain was identified during a study of T cell repertoires in cytomegalovirus infection. TCRdb called the reads again in MiXCR, with one record for every CDR3 protein. The table shows roughly 320,000 distinct CDR3 sequences, with 8% to 9.5% occurring only once. CDR3 length: 16 amino acids. Germline assignment: CDR1 SGHAT and CDR2 FQDESV (reference sequence). Trimming stripped 5 bases from V and 4 bases from J, with 17 bases between. This clonotype was observed many times. The sample taken for sequencing was PBMCs. The chain combines TRBV11-1 with TRBJ2-2, with D possibly being TRBD2 (6 bases). The source is a human donor in good health (CMV status not recorded). Some clones in this sample may be carry-over from other donors' samples. CDR3 loop: CASSLSRRAGTGELFF. CDR3 coding DNA: TGTGCCAGCAGCCTGTCCAGGAGGGCCGGCACCGGGGAGCTGTTTTTT.